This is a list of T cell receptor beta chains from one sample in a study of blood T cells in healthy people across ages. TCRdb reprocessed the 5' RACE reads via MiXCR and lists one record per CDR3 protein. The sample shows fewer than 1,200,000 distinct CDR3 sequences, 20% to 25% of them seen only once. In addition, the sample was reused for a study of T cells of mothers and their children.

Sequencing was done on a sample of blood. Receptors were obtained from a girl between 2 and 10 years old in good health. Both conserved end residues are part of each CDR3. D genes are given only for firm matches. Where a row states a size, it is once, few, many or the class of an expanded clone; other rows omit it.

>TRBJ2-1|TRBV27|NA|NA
TGTGCCAGCAATATTCCGGGAAATGAGCAGTTCTTC
CASNIPGNEQFF
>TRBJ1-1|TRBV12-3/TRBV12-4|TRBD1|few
TGTGCCACTCAAGACAGGGTGGTTGTTGGTGGAGCTTTCTTT
CATQDRVVVGGAFF
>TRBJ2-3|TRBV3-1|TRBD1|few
TGTGCCAGCAGCCCGTCAGTCGGGACAGGGAGATGGATGAGCACAGATACGCAGTATTTT
CASSPSVGTGRWMSTDTQYF
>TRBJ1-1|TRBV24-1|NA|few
TGTGCCACCAGTGGTACAGGGCCCACTGAAGCCTTCTTT
CATSGTGPTEAFF
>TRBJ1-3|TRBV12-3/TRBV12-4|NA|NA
TGTGCCAGCAGTACATCCGCGGCTGGAAACACCATATATTTT
CASSTSAAGNTIYF
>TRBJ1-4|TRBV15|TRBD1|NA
TGTGCCACCAGCAGCGGACAGGGGGCCACCTTTTCGAGTGGAGAAAAACTGTTTTTT
CATSSGQGATFSSGEKLFF
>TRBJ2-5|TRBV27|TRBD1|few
TGTGCCAGCAGTCCCGAGACAGGGATGCAGACCCAGTACTTC
CASSPETGMQTQYF
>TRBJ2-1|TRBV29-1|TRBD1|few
TGCAGCGGCGACCCCGGGACAGGGGTGATGGAGCAGTTCTTC
CSGDPGTGVMEQFF
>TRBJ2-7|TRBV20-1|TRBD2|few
TGCAGTGGGGTGTCAGCGGGAGGGACGTACGAGCAGTACTTC
CSGVSAGGTYEQYF
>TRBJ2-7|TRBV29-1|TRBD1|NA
TGCAGCGCCTGGACAGGGGGCGACGAGCAGTACTTC
CSAWTGGDEQYF
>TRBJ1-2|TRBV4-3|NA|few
TGCGCCAGCAGCCAAAACTCGGATGGGGCTAACTATGGCTACACCTTC
CASSQNSDGANYGYTF
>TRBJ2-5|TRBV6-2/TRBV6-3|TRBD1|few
TGTGCCAGCACCCAGGACAGGGTCGAGACCCAGTACTTC
CASTQDRVETQYF
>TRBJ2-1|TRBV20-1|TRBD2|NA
TGCAGTGCTAGTCTCCTAGCGGGAGGAAACGAGCAGTTCTTC
CSASLLAGGNEQFF
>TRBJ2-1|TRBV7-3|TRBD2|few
TGTGCCAGCAGCCGGGAGGGGACTAGCGGGAGCAATGAGCAGTTCTTC
CASSREGTSGSNEQFF
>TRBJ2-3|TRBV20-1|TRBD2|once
TGCAGTGCTAATTCACTTCTAGCGGGAAGCACAGATACGCAGTATTTT
CSANSLLAGSTDTQYF
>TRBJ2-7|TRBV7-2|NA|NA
TGTGCCAGCACCCCGCCCGTCGAGCAGTACTTC
CASTPPVEQYF
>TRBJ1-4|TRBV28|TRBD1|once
TGTGCCAGCAGTTGGGACCCGGGACAGCCTTCAACTAATGAAAAACTGTTTTTT
CASSWDPGQPSTNEKLFF
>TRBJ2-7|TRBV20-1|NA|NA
TGCAGTGCTATATACGGGCCCGTCTACGAGCAGTACTTC
CSAIYGPVYEQYF
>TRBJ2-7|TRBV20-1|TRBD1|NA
TGCAGTGCCGGACAGGGGAGCTCCTACGAGCAGTACTTC
CSAGQGSSYEQYF
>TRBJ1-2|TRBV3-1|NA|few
TGTGCCAGCAGCCAAGTGGGGGCGGAAGGCTACACCTTC
CASSQVGAEGYTF
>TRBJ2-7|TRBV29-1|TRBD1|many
TGCAGTGTTGAGGACAGGGGATACGAGCAGTACTTC
CSVEDRGYEQYF
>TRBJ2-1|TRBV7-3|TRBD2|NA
TGTGCCAGCAGCCGACTAGCCAGCTCCTACAATGAGCAGTTCTTC
CASSRLASSYNEQFF
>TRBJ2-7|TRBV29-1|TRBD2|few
TGCAGCGTTGTAAAACGGACGGGGGGTGAGCAGTACTTC
CSVVKRTGGEQYF
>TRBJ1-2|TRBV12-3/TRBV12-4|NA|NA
TGTGCCAGCAGTGCGCCAGAGAATCCCTATGGCTACACCTTC
CASSAPENPYGYTF
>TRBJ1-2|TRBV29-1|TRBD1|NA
TGCAGCGTTGAAGGGGACAGCTATGGCTACACCTTC
CSVEGDSYGYTF
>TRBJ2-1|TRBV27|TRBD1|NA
TGTGCCAGCAGTATGACAGGGTTAGTATCCTACAATGAGCAGTTCTTC
CASSMTGLVSYNEQFF
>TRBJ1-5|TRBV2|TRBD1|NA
TGTGCCAGCAGATCAACAGGGGCCTTCAATCAGCCCCAGCATTTT
CASRSTGAFNQPQHF
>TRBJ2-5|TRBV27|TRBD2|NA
TGTGCCAGCAGGGGCCTAGCGGGGGGGAAAGAGACCCAGTACTTC
CASRGLAGGKETQYF
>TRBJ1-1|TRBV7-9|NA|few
TGTGCCAGCAGCTTTATCGGGGACCTCATACTGAACACTGAAGCTTTCTTT
CASSFIGDLILNTEAFF
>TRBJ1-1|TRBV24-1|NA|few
TGTGCCACCAGTGATTTGCCCTTGGGGGAAGGGACTGAAGCTTTCTTT
CATSDLPLGEGTEAFF
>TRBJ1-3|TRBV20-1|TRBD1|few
TGCAGTGCCCCAAGGACAGGGGGAAACACCATATATTTT
CSAPRTGGNTIYF
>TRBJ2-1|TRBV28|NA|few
TGTGCCAGCAGTTTAGGCCAATGGGGTGGTGAGCAGTTCTTC
CASSLGQWGGEQFF
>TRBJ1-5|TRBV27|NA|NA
TGTGCCAGCAGTTTTACTGCTGTGGGCAATCAGCCCCAGCATTTT
CASSFTAVGNQPQHF
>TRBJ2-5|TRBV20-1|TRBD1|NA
TGCAGTGCTAGAGTAGGGGGCAGAGAGACCCAGTACTTC
CSARVGGRETQYF
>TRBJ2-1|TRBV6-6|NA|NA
TGTGCCAGCAGTTACGTGTTCTCAGATGACTACAATGAGCAGTTCTTC
CASSYVFSDDYNEQFF
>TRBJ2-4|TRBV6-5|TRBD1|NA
TGTGCCACCAGGGGGCAAATCAAAAACATTCAGTACTTC
CATRGQIKNIQYF
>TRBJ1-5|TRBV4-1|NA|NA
TGCGCCGGCAGCCAAGATCGAGAGGGAGTTGGTCAGCCCCAGCATTTT
CAGSQDREGVGQPQHF
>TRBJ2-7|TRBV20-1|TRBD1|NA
TGCAGTGCTCCACCCCTCGACAGGGGGTCTCAACCCTACGAGCAGTACTTC
CSAPPLDRGSQPYEQYF
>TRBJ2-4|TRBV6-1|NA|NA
TGTGCCAGCAGTGTCGGAGGTACGAGAAACATTCAGTACTTC
CASSVGGTRNIQYF
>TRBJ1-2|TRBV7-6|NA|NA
TGTGCCAGCAGCTTTTCTTCTGAGTATGGCTACACCTTC
CASSFSSEYGYTF
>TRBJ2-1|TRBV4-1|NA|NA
TGCGCCAGCAGCCAAGATGTAACCGTTGTGTATGAGCAGTTCTTC
CASSQDVTVVYEQFF
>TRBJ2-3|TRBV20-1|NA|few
TGCAGTGCTAGAGGCCACCCTGCAATTGCCTACACAGATACGCAGTATTTT
CSARGHPAIAYTDTQYF
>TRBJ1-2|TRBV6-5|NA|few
TGTGCCAGCAGTTACTCTCGGGAGATTGCTAACTATGGCTACACCTTC
CASSYSREIANYGYTF
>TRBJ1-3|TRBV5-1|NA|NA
TGCGCCAGCAGCTTGGACGGACCATCTTCTGGAAACACCATATATTTT
CASSLDGPSSGNTIYF
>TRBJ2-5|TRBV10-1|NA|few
TGCGCCAGCACCCAATTAGCAGGGTCCCCGTACCAAGAGACCCAGTACTTC
CASTQLAGSPYQETQYF
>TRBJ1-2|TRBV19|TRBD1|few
TGTGCCAGTAGAGGACAGGGCCTGGACTATGGCTACACCTTC
CASRGQGLDYGYTF
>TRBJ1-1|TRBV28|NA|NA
TGTGCCAGCAGAACGCAAAGGCCCAACAGGGTTAACACTGAAGCTTTCTTT
CASRTQRPNRVNTEAFF
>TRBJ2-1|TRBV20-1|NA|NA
TGCAGTGCTGGCCGACGGAGCTCCTACAATGAGCAGTTCTTC
CSAGRRSSYNEQFF
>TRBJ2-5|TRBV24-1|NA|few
TGTGCCACCAGTGATTTACTTCCCGTGGAAGGTGGGACCCAGTACTTC
CATSDLLPVEGGTQYF